This T cell receptor (beta chain) was recovered during a study of cytomegalovirus exposure and HLA in healthy donors. Study-wide findings and caveats: Rarity marked most TCR sequences, yet some public TCRs occurred in many donors. According to a later analysis, TCR clusters from the first cohort tended to co-occur in the roughly 110 validation repertoires.

Remarks on this clone: Its antigen is still unknown.

Libraries were prepared by immunoSEQ multiplex PCR; TCRdb keeps only in-frame clonotypes and omits some of them. Altogether about 140,000 clones are present, 88% being singletons, with the ten largest covering around 8%. In germline, CDR1 is GTSNPN, CDR2 SVGIG (reference sequence). V dropped 3 bases and J dropped 7 bases, with 11 bases sitting between them. The CDR3 totals 12 residues. Source material: PBMCs. This TCR came from a woman between 18 and 29 years old in good health and CMV-seropositive. The chain has TRBV30 and TRBJ2-3; weak D call: TRBD2 (5 bases). CDR3 DNA sequence: TGTGCCTGGAGAGCTCGGGGAAATACGCAGTATTTT. This translates into CAWRARGNTQYF. Using reference TRBV30 and TRBJ2-3 for the parts outside the CDR3, the full variable domain is SQTIHQWPATLVQPVGSPLSLECTVEGTSNPNLYWYRQAAGRGLQLLFYSVGIGQISSEVPQNLSASRPQDRQFILSSKKLLLSDSGFYLCAWRARGNTQYFGPGTRLTVL.